A single sample is the source of the 24 T cell receptor beta chains below, sequenced in a study of cytomegalovirus exposure and HLA in healthy donors. Libraries were prepared by immunoSEQ multiplex PCR; TCRdb keeps only in-frame clonotypes and omits some of them. Among 250,000 or so clones listed, about 90% were seen once. The sample was PBMCs. All receptors come from a woman between 18 and 29 years old in good health and CMV-seronegative.

This chain connects TRBV6-4 to TRBJ1-6; 9 positions agree with TRBD1. The germline gives CDR1 MRHNA, CDR2 SNTAGT. With V trimmed by 6 bases and J by 7 bases, 7 bases remained unmatched. CDR3 length: 15 residues. In nucleotides, the CDR3 is TGTGCCAGCAGCCCCATACAGGGGGCGAATTCACCCCTCCACTTT. The encoded protein is CASSPIQGANSPLHF.

This chain links TRBV10-3 with TRBJ1-5; 7 bases are a match to TRBD1. Germline CDR1 and CDR2: ENHRY and SYGVKD. J gave up 0 bases and V 5 bases, and 7 bases lay outside the gene matches. This CDR3 is 16 amino acids long. This chain's CDR3 is CAISSTGADSNQPQHF. CDR3 bases: TGTGCCATCAGTTCAACAGGGGCTGATAGCAATCAGCCCCAGCATTTT.

The chain has TRBV9 and TRBJ1-5; possible D gene TRBD1, 5 bases. Trimming stripped 4 bases from V and 0 bases from J, with 14 bases between. The CDR3 sequence is 16 residues long. In germline, CDR1 is SGDLS, CDR2 YYNGEE. The CDR3 protein is CASSQGAGYSNQPQHF. The DNA for the CDR3 is TGTGCCAGCAGCCAAGGGGCAGGGTATAGCAATCAGCCCCAGCATTTT.

This rearrangement joins TRBV5-4 to TRBJ1-6; 7 bases fit TRBD1. Germline CDR1 reads SGHNT; CDR2 reads YYREEE (reference sequence). The CDR3 totals 15 residues. J gave up 6 bases and V 6 bases, and 9 bases lay outside the gene matches. CDR3 loop: CASTMTGTVNSPLHF. CDR3 DNA: TGTGCCAGCACTATGACCGGGACAGTTAATTCACCCCTCCACTTT.

The chain couples TRBV6-5 to TRBJ2-1; TRBD2 agrees at 12 bases. CDR1 and CDR2 (germline): MNHEY, SVGAGI. V was pared by 2 bases and J by 8 bases, with 7 bases of the junction left unmatched. The CDR3 sequence is 16 residues long. The CDR3 nucleotides read TGTGCCAGCAGTTACCCGCTAGCGGGGGGGCATTATGAGCAGTTCTTC. This sequence encodes CASSYPLAGGHYEQFF.

The chain couples TRBV4-3 to TRBJ2-3; tentatively, D is TRBD2 (6 bases). V lost 0 bases and J 2 bases, leaving 9 bases between the germline ends. The CDR3 has 15 residues. CDR1 and CDR2 (germline): LGHNA, YSLEER. Written as DNA, the CDR3 is TGCGCCAGCAGCCAAGATAGCGGCCCCACAGATACGCAGTATTTT. Its protein is CASSQDSGPTDTQYF.

This clone has only one observation. This chain joins TRBV28 and TRBJ2-5, with D possibly being TRBD1 (5 bases). The V end was cut by 1 base, the J end by 2 bases, with 11 bases between. In germline, CDR1 is MDHEN, CDR2 SYDVKM. The length of the CDR3 is 15 residues. The CDR3 region has the DNA TGTGCCAGCAGTTTATTAGGGGCAGGGCAAGAGACCCAGTACTTC. Amino acids: CASSLLGAGQETQYF.

This chain uses TRBV2 with TRBJ2-1; 7 bases are a match to TRBD1. This CDR3 spans 13 amino acids. V was clipped by 6 bases and J by 5 bases; unmatched bases: 4. The V gene's germline CDR1 is SNHLY and CDR2 FYNNEI. The CDR3: CASRVTGNNEQFF. The DNA of the CDR3 is TGTGCCAGCAGAGTGACAGGGAACAATGAGCAGTTCTTC.

The V gene is TRBV11-3, the J gene TRBJ2-2; D is ambiguous. CDR1 is SGHNT and CDR2 is YENEEA in the germline V gene. Trimming removed 0 bases at V and 1 base at J, with 3 bases between. The CDR3 consists of 14 residues. Here the CDR3 DNA reads TGTGCCAGCAGCTTAGACAGGAACACCGGGGAGCTGTTTTTT. It translates to CASSLDRNTGELFF.

The DNA of the CDR3 is TGTGCCAGCAGCCCGAGGACAGGGTCCTACGAGCAGTACTTC. Translation: CASSPRTGSYEQYF. The chain carries TRBV9 and TRBJ2-7; 8 bases match TRBD1. With 4 bases clipped from V and 1 base from J, the junction kept 4 bases outside the gene matches. The CDR3 loop spans 14 amino acids. CDR1 is SGDLS, CDR2 YYNGEE, per germline.

V gene TRBV10-1 combines with J gene TRBJ1-1; D possibly corresponds to TRBD1 (5 bases). Germline loops: CDR1 WNHNN, CDR2 SYGVQD (reference sequence). The CDR3 is 17 residues long. The ends were cut back, 2 bases at V and 1 base at J, with 17 bases in the middle. The CDR3 reads CASSEGTGRKWNTEAFF. In nucleotides, the CDR3 is TGCGCCAGCAGTGAGGGGACTGGGCGAAAGTGGAACACTGAAGCTTTCTTT.

V is TRBV7-6 and J is TRBJ2-5; 9 bases align to TRBD1. Germline loops: CDR1 SGHVS, CDR2 FNYEAQ. There are 15 residues in the CDR3. V dropped 5 bases and J dropped 5; count of bases not matched to a gene: 9. The CDR3 reads CASSPGQGGWETQYF. In DNA form, the CDR3 reads TGTGCCAGCAGCCCGGGACAGGGTGGTTGGGAGACCCAGTACTTC.

The V gene is TRBV10-3, the J gene TRBJ2-7; D might be TRBD1 (6 bases). CDR3 length equals 13 residues. CDR1 and CDR2 (germline): ENHRY, SYGVKD. V was pared by 7 bases and J by 2 bases, with 12 bases between. CDR3 in DNA: TGTGCCATCAATCGGGACATACCCTACGAGCAGTACTTC. Residues: CAINRDIPYEQYF.

The rearrangement uses TRBV4-1 and TRBJ2-3; TRBD2 matches at 7 bases. V was pared by 3 bases and J by 0 bases, with 0 bases of the junction left unmatched. CDR3 length equals 14 residues. The V gene's germline CDR1 is MGHRA and CDR2 YSYEKL. Here the CDR3 DNA reads TGCGCCAGCAGCCAGGGGGGGAGCACAGATACGCAGTATTTT. Encoded protein: CASSQGGSTDTQYF.

CDR3 amino acids: CASRWGRGSTDTQYF. CDR3 sequence (DNA): TGTGCCAGCAGGTGGGGTAGGGGAAGCACAGATACGCAGTATTTT. The V call is TRBV7-8, the J call TRBJ2-3, with D perhaps TRBD1 (5 bases). V was pared by 6 bases and J by 0 bases, with 13 bases between. The CDR3 contains 15 residues. Looked up from germline, CDR1 is SGHVS and CDR2 is FQNEAQ.

V and J are TRBV10-3 and TRBJ2-2; TRBD1 matches 8 bases. The germline gives CDR1 ENHRY, CDR2 SYGVKD. V lost 7 bases and J lost 6; bases outside the gene matches: 1. The CDR3 consists of 12 residues. CDR3 in amino acids: CAITGGPGELFF. CDR3 in DNA: TGTGCCATCACAGGGGGCCCCGGGGAGCTGTTTTTT.

The rearrangement uses TRBV28 and TRBJ2-5; 9 bases line up with TRBD2. Germline V lookup: CDR1 MDHEN, CDR2 SYDVKM. This CDR3 comprises 14 residues. V lost 5 bases, J lost 5 bases, and 6 bases stayed unmatched. DNA for the CDR3: TGTGCCAGCAGTGCGGTAGCGGGGGATGAGACCCAGTACTTC. The encoded protein is CASSAVAGDETQYF.

This CDR3 reads CSVNGETQYF. DNA of the CDR3: TGCAGCGTTAACGGAGAGACCCAGTACTTC. The V gene is TRBV29-1, the J gene TRBJ2-5, with unresolved D. Trimming removed 5 bases at V and 4 bases at J, with 5 bases between. The length of the CDR3 is 10 residues. Germline-derived CDR1 and CDR2 are SQVTM and ANQGSEA.

This chain uses TRBV7-2 with TRBJ1-2; tentatively, D is TRBD1 (5 bases). V lost 5 bases to trimming and J lost 0 bases, with 22 bases between them. CDR1 and CDR2 (germline): SGHTA, FQGNSA. CDR3 size: 18 residues. DNA for the CDR3: TGTGCCAGCAGCGGAATAACCCCGGGACTGCCGGCTAACTATGGCTACACCTTC. Protein sequence: CASSGITPGLPANYGYTF.

The rearrangement links TRBV29-1 to TRBJ1-2, with a tentative D call TRBD1 (6 bases). Looked up from germline, CDR1 is SQVTM and CDR2 is ANQGSEA. The CDR3 totals 13 residues. V was clipped by 6 bases and J by 2 bases, with 13 bases between them. CDR3 sequence: CSVAGHSNYGYTF. The CDR3 coding sequence is TGCAGCGTAGCGGGACACAGCAACTATGGCTACACCTTC.

V is TRBV7-9 and J is TRBJ2-1; possibly TRBD1 for D (5 bases). The V gene's germline CDR1 is SEHNR and CDR2 FQNEAQ (reference sequence). V was pared by 5 bases and J by 4 bases, with 15 bases between. The CDR3 spans 15 residues. The chain's CDR3 is CASSQQARGYNEQFF. CDR3 nucleotides: TGTGCCAGCAGCCAGCAGGCTAGGGGATACAATGAGCAGTTCTTC.

The chain is built from TRBV7-9 and TRBJ1-2; D uncertain. This CDR3 comprises 14 residues. Germline values: CDR1 SEHNR, CDR2 FQNEAQ (reference sequence). Trimming shortened V by 7 bases and J by 8 bases, and 20 bases separated the two germline ends. DNA of the CDR3: TGTGCCAGCACCCGGCAGGTTACAGCCGAAGGCTACACCTTC. It specifies CASTRQVTAEGYTF.

The V gene is TRBV27, the J gene TRBJ2-2; D remains ambiguous. Trimming cost V 2 bases and J 0 bases, with 7 bases left between them. This CDR3 contains 15 residues. Germline V gives CDR1 MNHEY, CDR2 SMNVEV (reference sequence). The CDR3 loop is CASSLGLANTGELFF. The CDR3 nucleotides read TGTGCCAGCAGTTTAGGTCTAGCGAACACCGGGGAGCTGTTTTTT.

The V and J genes are TRBV27 and TRBJ2-7; 9 bases agree with TRBD1. The V gene's germline CDR1 is MNHEY and CDR2 SMNVEV (reference sequence). The CDR3 extends over 15 amino acids. After removal of 2 bases from V and 2 bases from J, the junction contained 4 bases not matched to a gene. The CDR3 DNA reads as TGTGCCAGCAGTTTAGGGACAGGGAGAACCTACGAGCAGTACTTC. It yields the protein CASSLGTGRTYEQYF.